This TCR beta chain was sequenced during a study of T cell changes during pregnancy in multiple sclerosis (dated by TCRdb to the late 2010s). With regard to the full study: The study examined how the T cell repertoire changed over the course of pregnancy in women with multiple sclerosis.

To note about this clone: The specificity of this receptor is unknown. Base qualities are not at hand, and no much larger clone is one base apart.

Libraries were built with the immunoSEQ multiplex PCR assay. The table was pulled from immuneACCESS by TCRdb, which kept in-frame rearrangements only. Such tables lose some clones; where checked, under half of the loss comes from unresolved V genes, and the rest has no known cause. The sample table shows 65,000 to 85,000 clones, and around 90% are seen once. Over 0.25% of the sample belongs to the ten largest clones. Reading from cysteine to phenylalanine, the CDR3 counts 16 amino acids. Left in the record is the CDR3 DNA by itself, 48 bases read in frame from the first base. The junction shows trimming of 7 bases on V and 1 base on J, plus 18 bases between the germline ends. Sequences SGHRS (CDR1) and YFSETQ (CDR2) are obtained from the germline V gene.

The rearranged chain carries TRBV5-1 and TRBJ2-1; a weak D assignment points to TRBD2 (5 bases agree). The material sequenced was CD4+ T cells from peripheral blood mononuclear cells, taken after pregnancy. The sequence was collected from a female donor with multiple sclerosis, enrolled in a pregnancy study. The sequence in DNA is TGCGCCAGCCGTCCAGAGGGCGGAACATCCTACAATGAGCAGTTCTTC. This sequence encodes CASRPEGGTSYNEQFF.